This TCR beta chain was sequenced during a study of blood T cell repertoires in COVID-19. Per the authors' pipeline: Reference gene primer amplification gave nucleated cell count estimates. Clones were sequenced by immunoSEQ multiplex PCR, and TCRdb holds only the in-frame ones, with some missing. V, J and clone size were drawn from that table, and D and trimming were deduced from the DNA. The sample holds some 300,000 clones, about nine tenths seen once. Seattle cases were enrolled at active infection and followed longitudinally. The clonotype was recovered from a woman aged 45-59 years with COVID-19, enrolled during active disease. Source material: peripheral blood.

CDR3 nucleotide sequence: TGTGCCAGCAGCGCCCAACAGGGGTCATATGGCTACACCTTC. Amino acid sequence: CASSAQQGSYGYTF. The rearrangement links TRBV13 to TRBJ1-2; 7 bases are a match to TRBD1. Unmatched junction bases numbered 8, after V lost 5 bases and J lost 5 bases. The CDR3 extends over 14 amino acids. From germline, CDR1 is PRHDT and CDR2 FYEKMQ (reference sequence).